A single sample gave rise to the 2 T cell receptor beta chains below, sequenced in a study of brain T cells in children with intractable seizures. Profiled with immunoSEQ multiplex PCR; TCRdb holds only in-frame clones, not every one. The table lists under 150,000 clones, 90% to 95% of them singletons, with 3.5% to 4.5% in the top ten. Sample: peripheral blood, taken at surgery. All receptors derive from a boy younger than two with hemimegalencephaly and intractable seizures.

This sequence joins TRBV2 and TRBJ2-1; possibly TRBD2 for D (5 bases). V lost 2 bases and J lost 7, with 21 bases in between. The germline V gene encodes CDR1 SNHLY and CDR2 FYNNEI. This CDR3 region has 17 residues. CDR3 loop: CASSETEAGPRGNEQFF. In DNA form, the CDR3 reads TGTGCCAGCAGTGAAACCGAGGCGGGCCCCCGTGGGAATGAGCAGTTCTTC.

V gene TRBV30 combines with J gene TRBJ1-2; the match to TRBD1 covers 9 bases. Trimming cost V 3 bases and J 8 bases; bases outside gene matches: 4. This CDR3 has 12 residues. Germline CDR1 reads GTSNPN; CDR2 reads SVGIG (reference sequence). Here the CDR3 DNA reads TGTGCCTGGAGAATAGACAGGGGGGGCTACACCTTC. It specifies CAWRIDRGGYTF.